The 29 T cell receptor beta chains presented below share a single source sample, sequenced in a study of T cells after yellow fever vaccination. MiXCR, run by TCRdb on the 5' RACE reads, gives a single entry per CDR3 protein. This sample has about 340,000 distinct CDR3 sequences, with approximately 4% found just once. This specimen consisted of PBMCs, obtained 5 days after the yellow fever booster vaccination. These receptors all stem from a man younger than 30 who received the YFV17D yellow fever vaccine.

In this sample, this clonotype turned up a few times. J is TRBJ2-5 and V is TRBV12-3 or TRBV12-4, with 10 bases identical to TRBD2. This CDR3 is 17 amino acids long. Trimming cost V 4 bases and J 0 bases; bases outside gene matches: 8. The CDR3 coding sequence is TGTGCCAGCAGTTGGGCTAGCGGGGGTCTGTACCAAGAGACCCAGTACTTC. It is translated as CASSWASGGLYQETQYF.

The V call is TRBV5-4, the J call TRBJ1-2; 7 bases are a match to TRBD1. Trimming took 2 bases from V and 6 from J; bases not matched to a gene: 1. CDR3 length equals 12 residues. CDR1 and CDR2 from the germline V gene are SGHNT and YYREEE (reference sequence). In nucleotides, the CDR3 is TGTGCCAGCAGCTTACAGGGGAATGGCTACACCTTC. It codes for CASSLQGNGYTF.

This clonotype came up a few times. V is TRBV7-3 and J is TRBJ2-5, with D perhaps being TRBD1 or TRBD2 (5 bases each). V lost 5 bases, J lost 2 bases, and 15 bases lay in between. The CDR3 length is 15 residues. Germline V gene sequence: CDR1 SGHTA, CDR2 FQGTGA. In DNA, the CDR3 is TGTGCCAGCAGCCCAGTCGGGGCGGAGCAAGAGACCCAGTACTTC. Translating it yields CASSPVGAEQETQYF.

The chain couples TRBV9 to TRBJ2-5, with D unresolved. The germline gives CDR1 SGDLS, CDR2 YYNGEE. V was shortened by 0 bases and J by 4 bases, with 10 bases between the two germline ends. CDR3 size: 14 residues. CDR3 sequence (DNA): TGTGCCAGCAGCGTAGGTGTAGGCCGAGAGACCCAGTACTTC. Its translation: CASSVGVGRETQYF.

There are a few counts of this clonotype. The V gene is TRBV6-2 or TRBV6-3, the J gene TRBJ2-7; D remains ambiguous. CDR3 length equals 14 residues. CDR1 and CDR2 (germline): MNHEY, SVGEGT. V lost 0 bases and J lost 4, with 10 bases in between. CDR3 sequence: CASSYSNLQYEQYF. For the CDR3, the DNA is TGTGCCAGCAGTTACTCGAACCTTCAATACGAGCAGTACTTC.

This chain connects TRBV3-1 to TRBJ1-1; no clear D. The CDR3 length is 13 residues. Trimming shortened V by 2 bases and J by 7 bases, and 11 bases separated the two germline ends. Germline V gene data show CDR1 as LGHDT and CDR2 as YNNKEL (reference sequence). CDR3 nucleotides: TGTGCCAGCAGCCAAAATGACGCCCTTGAAGCTTTCTTT. Encoded protein: CASSQNDALEAFF.

This chain links TRBV18 with TRBJ1-2; D remains unclear. The CDR3 is made up of 13 amino acids. The germline V and J ends were trimmed by 5 bases and 2 bases, with 9 bases remaining between them. Per the germline V gene, CDR1 is KGHSH and CDR2 is LQKENI. The DNA of the CDR3 is TGTGCCAGCTCAGTCGACAAAAACTATGGCTACACCTTC. This encodes CASSVDKNYGYTF. The full variable domain, rest sourced from reference TRBV18 and TRBJ1-2, is NAGVMQNPRHLVRRRGQEARLRCSPMKGHSHVYWYRQLPEEGLKFMVYLQKENIIDESGMPKERFSAEFPKEGPSILRIQQVVRGDSAAYFCASSVDKNYGYTFGSGTRLTVV.

This clonotype appeared a few times. This rearrangement joins TRBV15 to TRBJ2-7; D may match TRBD1 or TRBD2 (6 bases each). Looked up from germline, CDR1 is LNHNV and CDR2 is YYDKDF (reference sequence). The CDR3 has 16 residues. V lost 0 bases, J lost 3 bases, and 15 bases lay in between. CDR3: CATSRDSGRGGYEQYF. The DNA for the CDR3 is TGTGCCACCAGCAGAGATTCGGGCAGGGGAGGCTACGAGCAGTACTTC.

This clonotype has more than one count but fewer than ten. V gene TRBV11-2 combines with J gene TRBJ1-5; the D gene is possibly TRBD1 (5 bases). V lost 5 bases and J lost 4, with 9 bases in between. CDR3 length: 13 residues. CDR1 and CDR2 from the germline V gene are SGHAT and FQNNGV. The CDR3 is CASSLRQNQPQHF. Here the CDR3 DNA reads TGTGCCAGCAGCCTCCGACAGAATCAGCCCCAGCATTTT.

The genes are TRBV5-1 and TRBJ2-5; TRBD2 matches at 14 bases. Germline trimming cut 4 bases from V and 5 bases from J; bases unmatched to any gene: 10. The CDR3 is 17 residues long. Germline V lookup: CDR1 SGHRS, CDR2 YFSETQ. The DNA for the CDR3 is TGCGCCAGCAGCACCCGACTAGCGGGGGGGCGTTCGGAGACCCAGTACTTC. Its protein is CASSTRLAGGRSETQYF.

This clonotype was seen repeatedly, ten times or more. V is TRBV7-2 and J is TRBJ2-5; 8 bases align to TRBD2. The CDR3 has 15 residues. V gave up 2 bases and J gave up 3 bases; unmatched junction bases: 5. CDR1 is SGHTA and CDR2 is FQGNSA in the germline V gene. The DNA for the CDR3 is TGTGCCAGCAGCTTACGCGGAGCGGGGGAAGAGACCCAGTACTTC. Amino acids: CASSLRGAGEETQYF.

Many counts were recorded for this clonotype. The chain combines TRBV7-2 with TRBJ2-3; maybe TRBD1 (6 bases). CDR3 length equals 16 residues. The germline V and J ends were trimmed by 5 bases and 2 bases, with 17 bases remaining between them. From germline, CDR1 is SGHTA and CDR2 FQGNSA. The CDR3 sequence: CASSPPNAGVTDTQYF. The DNA of the CDR3 is TGTGCCAGCAGCCCGCCGAATGCAGGGGTCACAGATACGCAGTATTTT.

CDR3 bases: TGTGCCAGCAGTTACCGGGACCACAGGAGTAAGAGAACCCAGTACTTC. It codes for CASSYRDHRSKRTQYF. The chain uses TRBV6-2 or TRBV6-3 and TRBJ2-5, with D possibly called TRBD1 or TRBD2 (5 bases each). Trimming took 2 bases from V and 8 from J, leaving 21 bases between them. This CDR3 is built from 16 residues. CDR1 is MNHEY, CDR2 SVGEGT, per germline.

The chain joins TRBV6-1 to TRBJ1-1, with 10 positions matching TRBD1. J gave up 10 bases and V 4 bases, and 18 bases lay outside the gene matches. Germline V gene lookup returns CDR1 MNHNS and CDR2 SASEGT. The length of the CDR3 is 17 residues. The CDR3 reads CASSAATGGRGVVGAFF. The CDR3 DNA sequence: TGTGCCAGCAGTGCCGCGACAGGGGGCCGCGGGGTGGTCGGAGCTTTCTTT.

V gene TRBV12-3 or TRBV12-4 combines with J gene TRBJ1-5, with D maybe TRBD1 (5 bases). The CDR3 loop spans 14 amino acids. V lost 3 bases and J 5 bases, leaving 11 bases between the germline ends. The CDR3 loop reads CASSFGGMDQPQHF. Here the CDR3 DNA reads TGTGCCAGCAGTTTCGGGGGGATGGATCAGCCCCAGCATTTT.

This clonotype has a count of ten or more. The chain links TRBV20-1 to TRBJ1-6; D perhaps matches TRBD1 (5 bases). Trimming stripped 6 bases from V and 4 bases from J, with 10 bases between. In germline, CDR1 is DFQATT, CDR2 SNEGSKA (reference sequence). The CDR3 length is 13 residues. CDR3 sequence (DNA): TGCAGTGCCCCCGGGACTTATAATTCACCCCTCCACTTT. Translated: CSAPGTYNSPLHF.

A few counts support this clonotype. DNA of the CDR3: TGTGCCAGCGGGCTTGGCACTGAAGCTTTCTTT. Translating it yields CASGLGTEAFF. The gene calls are TRBV14 and TRBJ1-1; no definite D call. CDR1 and CDR2 (germline): SGHDN, FVKESK. The CDR3 loop spans 11 amino acids. V lost 8 bases and J 4 bases, leaving 8 bases between the germline ends. The full variable domain, completed using reference TRBV14 and TRBJ1-1, is EAGVTQFPSHSVIEKGQTVTLRCDPISGHDNLYWYRRVMGKEIKFLLHFVKESKQDESGMPNNRFLAERTGGTYSTLKVQPAELEDSGVYFCASGLGTEAFFGQGTRLTVV.

At least ten counts were recorded for this clonotype. The CDR3 nucleotides are TGTGCCAGCAGTACCGGGCCCAATCAGCCCCAGCATTTT. Its translation is CASSTGPNQPQHF. This chain uses TRBV12-3 or TRBV12-4 with TRBJ1-5; D remains unclear. There are 13 residues in the CDR3. Trimming took 5 bases from V and 3 from J, leaving 8 bases between them.

The J gene is TRBJ2-3, the V gene TRBV5-1; the D gene is possibly TRBD2 (5 bases). V dropped 0 bases and J dropped 2 bases, with 13 bases sitting between them. The length of the CDR3 is 16 residues. Germline loops: CDR1 SGHRS, CDR2 YFSETQ. The CDR3 loop reads CASSLVGGLYTDTQYF. CDR3 bases: TGCGCCAGCAGCTTGGTTGGCGGACTGTACACAGATACGCAGTATTTT.

This clonotype was detected many times. This rearrangement joins TRBV7-9 to TRBJ1-4; D perhaps matches TRBD1 (6 bases). Trimming removed 8 bases from V and 5 bases from J, with 15 bases in between. Germline CDR1 and CDR2: SEHNR and FQNEAQ (reference sequence). There are 14 residues in the CDR3. DNA of the CDR3: TGTGCCAGCGATCGACAGGCCGACAATGAAAAACTGTTTTTT. Residues: CASDRQADNEKLFF.

This clonotype appeared many times. This rearrangement joins TRBV20-1 to TRBJ2-7, with 8 bases lining up with TRBD1. With 6 bases clipped from V and 0 bases from J, the junction kept 4 bases outside the gene matches. The germline CDR1 and CDR2 sequences are DFQATT and SNEGSKA (reference sequence). CDR3 length: 13 residues. CDR3 nucleotide sequence: TGCAGTGCGCTTGACAGGGGCTCCTACGAGCAGTACGTC. Its protein product is CSALDRGSYEQYV.

The rearrangement joins TRBV7-9 to TRBJ2-5; 7 bases are shared with TRBD1. The length of the CDR3 is 15 residues. CDR1 and CDR2 (germline): SEHNR, FQNEAQ (reference sequence). The trim removed 3 bases at V and 4 bases at J, leaving 8 bases unmatched. For the CDR3, the DNA is TGTGCCAGCAGCTTGAGGCAGGGGGTTATAGAGACCCAGTACTTC. Translating gives CASSLRQGVIETQYF.

This clonotype was detected a few times. This chain links TRBV25-1 with TRBJ2-1; the match to TRBD1 covers 9 bases. The CDR3 has 17 amino acids. Per the germline V gene, CDR1 is MGHDK and CDR2 is SYGVNS. Unmatched junction bases numbered 13, after V lost 5 bases and J lost 5 bases. DNA for the CDR3: TGTGCCAGCAGTACCCCGAGGGGGCGACAGGGGGACAATGAGCAGTTCTTC. It is translated as CASSTPRGRQGDNEQFF.

This clonotype was seen ten or more times. The chain joins TRBV5-1 to TRBJ1-1; possible D gene TRBD1, 5 bases. The CDR3 spans 14 residues. Germline V gives CDR1 SGHRS, CDR2 YFSETQ. Trimming left V 0 bases short and J 2 bases short, with 8 bases between. Written as DNA, the CDR3 is TGCGCCAGCAGCTTGGAGGGGATTAACACTGAAGCTTTCTTT. Translated: CASSLEGINTEAFF.

This clonotype was counted at least ten times. V gene TRBV6-2 or TRBV6-3 combines with J gene TRBJ1-3; D perhaps matches TRBD1 (6 bases). V was cut by 8 bases and J by 1 base, with 15 bases left in between. CDR1 is MNHEY and CDR2 is SVGEGT in the germline V gene. The CDR3 is 15 residues long. This CDR3 reads CASFRRGKSGNTIYF. In DNA form, the CDR3 reads TGTGCCAGCTTCCGCAGGGGAAAATCTGGAAACACCATATATTTT.

This rearrangement joins TRBV28 to TRBJ2-5; D ambiguous. V was pared by 10 bases and J by 0 bases, with 15 bases between. The CDR3 has 14 amino acids. CDR1 and CDR2 from the germline V gene are MDHEN and SYDVKM. The CDR3 spells CAISDGQYQETQYF. The DNA of the CDR3 is TGTGCCATCTCCGACGGGCAGTACCAAGAGACCCAGTACTTC.

The rearrangement uses TRBV5-5 and TRBJ2-7; D uncertain. This CDR3 is 14 amino acids long. Trimming took off 4 bases at V and 0 bases at J, with 11 bases between the two ends. Germline V gene lookup returns CDR1 SGHKS and CDR2 YYEKEE (reference sequence). The CDR3 sequence: CASSLGFNSYEQYF. CDR3 nucleotides: TGTGCCAGCAGCCTCGGATTCAACTCCTACGAGCAGTACTTC.

This clonotype was detected many times. This chain links TRBV29-1 with TRBJ2-1, with 7 bases that match TRBD1. CDR3 size: 15 residues. Per the germline V gene, CDR1 is SQVTM and CDR2 is ANQGSEA. V lost 2 bases to trimming and J lost 0 bases; unmatched junction nucleotides: 4. The CDR3 here is CSVERQGSSYNEQFF. CDR3 coding DNA: TGCAGCGTTGAACGACAGGGAAGCTCCTACAATGAGCAGTTCTTC.

This clonotype was observed a handful of times. The rearrangement uses TRBV5-1 and TRBJ2-2, with a weak D call TRBD2 (6 bases). The CDR3 runs to 14 residues. Germline CDR1 is SGHRS and CDR2 is YFSETQ. The V and J ends lost 6 bases and 2 bases respectively, with 11 bases between them. The CDR3 DNA sequence: TGCGCCAGCACCACGGCGGGAAACACCGGGGAGCTGTTTTTT. It specifies CASTTAGNTGELFF.